The T cell receptor beta chain described here comes from a study of cytomegalovirus exposure and HLA in healthy donors. General study results and limits: Later analysis placed DRB1 highest and HLA-C lowest in TCR association rates, which differed by HLA locus. High specificity and sensitivity for cytomegalovirus status were reported for the classifier.

On this clone: The antigen is unknown.

Looked up from germline, CDR1 is LGHNA and CDR2 is YNFKEQ. This CDR3 is built from 14 residues. V lost 4 bases and J lost 8; bases outside the gene matches: 10. In the PCR, 60 Vbeta and 13 Jbeta primers were used. TCRdb's copy holds only in-frame clones and misses some; the assay was immunoSEQ multiplex PCR. The table records approximately 150,000 clones, 80% of them present only once. Material for sequencing was PBMCs. The genes are TRBV4-2 and TRBJ1-2; 7 bases align to TRBD1. The receptor was derived from a woman in her forties or fifties in good health and CMV-seronegative. The chain's CDR3 is CASSPGQGGEGYTF. The DNA for the CDR3 is TGTGCCAGCAGCCCGGGGCAGGGGGGCGAGGGCTACACCTTC.